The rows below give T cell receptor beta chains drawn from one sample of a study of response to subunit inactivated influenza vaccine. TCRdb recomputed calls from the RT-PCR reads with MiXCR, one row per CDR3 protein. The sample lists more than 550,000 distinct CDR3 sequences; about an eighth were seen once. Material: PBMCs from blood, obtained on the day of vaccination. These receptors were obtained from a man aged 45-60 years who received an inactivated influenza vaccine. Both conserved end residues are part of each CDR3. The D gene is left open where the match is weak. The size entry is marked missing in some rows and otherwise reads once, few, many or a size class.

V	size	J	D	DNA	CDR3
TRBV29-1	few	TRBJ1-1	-	TGCAGCGTTGTGACCACAGCCTCTGAAGCTTTCTTT	CSVVTTASEAFF
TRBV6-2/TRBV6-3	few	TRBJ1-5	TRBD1	TGTGCCAGCAGTCTCGGGCTTACACAGGGGTTTCAGCCCCAGCATTTT	CASSLGLTQGFQPQHF
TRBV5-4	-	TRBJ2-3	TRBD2	TGTGCCAGCAGCGCCGGGACTAGCGGGGGGGCCGTCTATACGCAGTATTTT	CASSAGTSGGAVYTQYF
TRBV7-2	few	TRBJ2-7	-	TGTGCCAGCAGCTTAAGAGGGTTAGGCTACGAGCAGTACTTC	CASSLRGLGYEQYF
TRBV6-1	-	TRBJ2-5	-	TGTGCCAGCAGCCTCGGACAGTCTGGGACCCAGTACTTC	CASSLGQSGTQYF
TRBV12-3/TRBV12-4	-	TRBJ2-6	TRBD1	TGTGCCAGCACCTCTGGGACAGGGACTGGGGCCAACGTCCTGACTTTC	CASTSGTGTGANVLTF
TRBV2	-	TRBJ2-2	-	TGTGCCAGCAGTGAACAACAGTCGAACACCGGGGAGCTGTTTTTT	CASSEQQSNTGELFF
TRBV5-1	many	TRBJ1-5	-	TGCGCCAGCAGCTTGGGCTCAGGGATCGGCCAGCCCCAGCATTTT	CASSLGSGIGQPQHF
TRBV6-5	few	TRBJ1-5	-	TGTGCCAGCAGTTTAGTGTATGGGGGCAATCAGCCCCAGCATTTT	CASSLVYGGNQPQHF
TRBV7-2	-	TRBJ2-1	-	TGTGCCAGCAGCTTAGGAGTGTATGAGCAGTTCTTC	CASSLGVYEQFF